This TCR beta chain was retrieved from a study of PD-1 blockade in classical Hodgkin lymphoma. General observations from the study: It was reported that newly diagnosed patients had less baseline TCR diversity than healthy donors.

Every patient was affected by relapse after autologous stem cell transplantation, while exposure to brentuximab vedotin was not uniform. Using immunoSEQ multiplex PCR, the repertoire was profiled, and TCRdb retains in-frame clones only, with some absent. The table lists about 15,000 clones, 70% to 90% of them singletons. With regard to this clone: Antigen: not known.

The CDR3 spans 15 residues. The V gene's germline CDR1 is SEHNR and CDR2 FQNEAQ (reference sequence). Trimming took off 3 bases at V and 0 bases at J, with 8 bases between the two ends. V is TRBV7-9 and J is TRBJ2-2; TRBD1 is a possible D gene (6 bases). Specimen: peripheral blood mononuclear cells (PBMCs), collected at baseline. This clonotype was sampled from a human donor with classical Hodgkin lymphoma. As DNA, the CDR3 is TGTGCCAGCAGCTTCAGGACAGCGAACACCGGGGAGCTGTTTTTT. Translating it yields CASSFRTANTGELFF.